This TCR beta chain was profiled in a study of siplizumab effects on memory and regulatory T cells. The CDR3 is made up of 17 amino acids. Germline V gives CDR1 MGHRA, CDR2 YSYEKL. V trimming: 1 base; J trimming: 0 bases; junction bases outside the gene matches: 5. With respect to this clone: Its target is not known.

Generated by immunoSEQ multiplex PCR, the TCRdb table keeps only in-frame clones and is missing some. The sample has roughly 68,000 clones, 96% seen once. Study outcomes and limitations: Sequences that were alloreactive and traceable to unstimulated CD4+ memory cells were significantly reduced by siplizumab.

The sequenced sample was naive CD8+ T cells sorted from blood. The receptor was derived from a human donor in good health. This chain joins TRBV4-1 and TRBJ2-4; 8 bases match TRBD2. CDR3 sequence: CASSQGGTSLAKNIQYF. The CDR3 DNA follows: TGCGCCAGCAGCCAAGGCGGGACTAGTCTAGCCAAAAACATTCAGTACTTC.